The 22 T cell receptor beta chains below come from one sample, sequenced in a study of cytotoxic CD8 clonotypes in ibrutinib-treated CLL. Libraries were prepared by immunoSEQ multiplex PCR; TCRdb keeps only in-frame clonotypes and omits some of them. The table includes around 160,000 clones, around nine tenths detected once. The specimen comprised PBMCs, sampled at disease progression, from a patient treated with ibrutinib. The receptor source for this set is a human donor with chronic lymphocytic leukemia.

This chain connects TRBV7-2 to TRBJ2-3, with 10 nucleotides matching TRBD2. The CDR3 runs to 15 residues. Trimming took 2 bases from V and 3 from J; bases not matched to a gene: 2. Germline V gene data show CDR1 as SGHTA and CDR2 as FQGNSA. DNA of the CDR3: TGTGCCAGCAGCTTAACTAGCGGGATTACAGATACGCAGTATTTT. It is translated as CASSLTSGITDTQYF.

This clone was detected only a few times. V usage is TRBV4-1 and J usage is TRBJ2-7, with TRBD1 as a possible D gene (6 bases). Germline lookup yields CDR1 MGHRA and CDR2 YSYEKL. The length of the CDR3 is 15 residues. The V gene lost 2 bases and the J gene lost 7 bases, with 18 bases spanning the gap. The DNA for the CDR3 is TGCGCCAGCAGCCAACTCGGGACACGGCAACGTGAGCAGTACTTC. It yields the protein CASSQLGTRQREQYF.

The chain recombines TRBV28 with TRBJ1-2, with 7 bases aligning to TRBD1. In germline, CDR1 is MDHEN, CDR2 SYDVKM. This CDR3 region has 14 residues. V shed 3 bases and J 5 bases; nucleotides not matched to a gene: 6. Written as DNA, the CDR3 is TGTGCCAGCAGTTTCCAGGGGGGTTCTTATGGCTACACCTTC. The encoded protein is CASSFQGGSYGYTF.

The CDR3 DNA reads as TGTGCCATCAGTGAACGGGGATCAGAGACCCAGTACTTC. Its translation: CAISERGSETQYF. The chain employs TRBV10-3 and TRBJ2-5; D is possibly TRBD2 (5 bases). The CDR3 extends over 13 amino acids. From germline, CDR1 is ENHRY and CDR2 SYGVKD. Trimming took off 3 bases at V and 4 bases at J, with 9 bases between the two ends.

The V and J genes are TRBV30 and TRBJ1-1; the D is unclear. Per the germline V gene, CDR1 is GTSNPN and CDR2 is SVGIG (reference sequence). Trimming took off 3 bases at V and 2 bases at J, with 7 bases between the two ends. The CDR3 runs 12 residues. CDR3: CAWSGRNTEAFF. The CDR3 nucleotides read TGTGCCTGGAGCGGGAGAAACACTGAAGCTTTCTTT. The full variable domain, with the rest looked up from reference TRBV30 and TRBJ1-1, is SQTIHQWPATLVQPVGSPLSLECTVEGTSNPNLYWYRQAAGRGLQLLFYSVGIGQISSEVPQNLSASRPQDRQFILSSKKLLLSDSGFYLCAWSGRNTEAFFGQGTRLTVV.

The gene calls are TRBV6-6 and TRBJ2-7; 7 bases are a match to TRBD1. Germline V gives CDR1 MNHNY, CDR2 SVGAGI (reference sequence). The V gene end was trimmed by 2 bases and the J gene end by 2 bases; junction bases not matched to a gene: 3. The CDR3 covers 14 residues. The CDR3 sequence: CASSYGTVTYEQYF. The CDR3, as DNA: TGTGCCAGCAGTTACGGGACAGTAACCTACGAGCAGTACTTC.

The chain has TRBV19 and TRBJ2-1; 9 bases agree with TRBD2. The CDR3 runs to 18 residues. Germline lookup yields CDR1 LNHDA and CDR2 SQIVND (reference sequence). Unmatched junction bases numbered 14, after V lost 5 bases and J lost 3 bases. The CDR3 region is CASSPQDTRLAVYNEQFF. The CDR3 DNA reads TGTGCCAGTAGTCCGCAAGATACAAGACTAGCGGTCTACAATGAGCAGTTCTTC.

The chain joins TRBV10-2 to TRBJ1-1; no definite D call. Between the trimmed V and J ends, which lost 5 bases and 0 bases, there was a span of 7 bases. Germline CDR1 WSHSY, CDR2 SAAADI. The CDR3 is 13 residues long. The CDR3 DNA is TGCGCCAGCAGTCAATCAGTGAACACTGAAGCTTTCTTT. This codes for CASSQSVNTEAFF.

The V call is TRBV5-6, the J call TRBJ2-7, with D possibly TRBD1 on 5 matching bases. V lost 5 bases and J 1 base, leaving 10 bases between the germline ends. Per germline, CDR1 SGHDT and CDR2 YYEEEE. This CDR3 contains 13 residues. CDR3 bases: TGTGCCAGCAGTCAAGGGGCGTCCTACGAGCAGTACTTC. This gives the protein CASSQGASYEQYF.

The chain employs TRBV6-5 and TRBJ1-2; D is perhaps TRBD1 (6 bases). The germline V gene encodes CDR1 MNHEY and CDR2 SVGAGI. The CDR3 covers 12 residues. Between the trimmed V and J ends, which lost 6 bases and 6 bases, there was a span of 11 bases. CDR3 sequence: CASRRGKDGYTF. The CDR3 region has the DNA TGTGCCAGCAGGAGGGGGAAGGATGGCTACACCTTC.

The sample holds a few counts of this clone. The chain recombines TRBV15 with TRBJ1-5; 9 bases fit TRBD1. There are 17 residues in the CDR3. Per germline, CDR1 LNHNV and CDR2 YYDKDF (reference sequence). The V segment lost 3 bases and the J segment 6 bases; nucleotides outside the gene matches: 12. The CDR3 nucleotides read TGTGCCACCAGCAGCAGCGCCGGGACAGGGTTTAGTCAGCCCCAGCATTTT. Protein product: CATSSSAGTGFSQPQHF.

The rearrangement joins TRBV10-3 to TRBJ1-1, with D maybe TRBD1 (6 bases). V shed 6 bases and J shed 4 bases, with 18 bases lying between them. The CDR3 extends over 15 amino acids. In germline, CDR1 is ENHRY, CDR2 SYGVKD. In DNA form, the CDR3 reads TGTGCCATCAGGCCGATAGGGGGGCTAGGCACTGAAGCTTTCTTT. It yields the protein CAIRPIGGLGTEAFF.

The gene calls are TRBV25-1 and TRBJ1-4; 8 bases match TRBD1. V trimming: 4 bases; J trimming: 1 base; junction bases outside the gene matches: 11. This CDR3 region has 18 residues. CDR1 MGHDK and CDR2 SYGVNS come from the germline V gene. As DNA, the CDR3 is TGTGCCAGCAGTGTTCCTGGGACAGGTCCGGTAACTAATGAAAAACTGTTTTTT. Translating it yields CASSVPGTGPVTNEKLFF.

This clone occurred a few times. The CDR3 bases are TGCGCCAGCAGCCAAGACGCCGTCAGCTCCTACGAGCAGTACTTC. This encodes CASSQDAVSSYEQYF. The chain employs TRBV4-1 and TRBJ2-7, with D hard to call. V shed 0 bases and J shed 0 bases, with 9 bases lying between them. Germline V gene data show CDR1 as MGHRA and CDR2 as YSYEKL. CDR3 length: 15 residues.

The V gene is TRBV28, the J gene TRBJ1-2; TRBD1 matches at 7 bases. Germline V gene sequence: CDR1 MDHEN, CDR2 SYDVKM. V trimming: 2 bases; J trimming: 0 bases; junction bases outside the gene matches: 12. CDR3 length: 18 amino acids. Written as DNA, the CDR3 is TGTGCCAGCAGTTTAGGGTCCCGGGACAGAGAGACTAACTATGGCTACACCTTC. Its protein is CASSLGSRDRETNYGYTF.

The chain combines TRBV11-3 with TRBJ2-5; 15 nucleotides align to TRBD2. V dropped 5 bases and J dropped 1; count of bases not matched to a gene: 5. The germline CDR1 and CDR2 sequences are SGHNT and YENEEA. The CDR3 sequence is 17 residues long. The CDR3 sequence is CASSMGLAGGIQETQYF. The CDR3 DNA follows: TGTGCCAGCAGCATGGGACTAGCGGGAGGTATCCAAGAGACCCAGTACTTC.

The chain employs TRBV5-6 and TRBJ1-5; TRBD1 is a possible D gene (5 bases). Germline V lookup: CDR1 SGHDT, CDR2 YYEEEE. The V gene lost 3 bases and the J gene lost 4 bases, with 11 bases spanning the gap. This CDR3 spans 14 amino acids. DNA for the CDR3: TGTGCCAGCAGCTCATGGTACAGGAATCAGCCCCAGCATTTT. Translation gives CASSSWYRNQPQHF.

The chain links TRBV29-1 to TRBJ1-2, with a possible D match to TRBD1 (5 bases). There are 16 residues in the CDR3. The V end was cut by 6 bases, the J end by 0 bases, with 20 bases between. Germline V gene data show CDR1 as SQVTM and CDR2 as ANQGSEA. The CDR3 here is CSVDRGLGVSNYGYTF. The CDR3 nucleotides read TGCAGCGTGGACCGGGGCTTAGGGGTTTCTAACTATGGCTACACCTTC.

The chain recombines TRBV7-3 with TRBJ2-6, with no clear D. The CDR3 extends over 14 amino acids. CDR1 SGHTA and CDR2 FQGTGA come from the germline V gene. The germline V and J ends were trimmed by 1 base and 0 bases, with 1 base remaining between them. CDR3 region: CASSLSSGANVLTF. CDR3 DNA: TGTGCCAGCAGCTTAAGCTCTGGGGCCAACGTCCTGACTTTC.

The CDR3 DNA follows: TGTGCCAGCAGTTACGGAGTTAAGCTTAGTGAGCAGTTCTTC. It is translated as CASSYGVKLSEQFF. The V and J genes are TRBV6-6 and TRBJ2-1; D is ambiguous. Trimming pared 2 bases from V and 9 bases from J, leaving 14 bases between. The germline V gene has CDR1 MNHNY and CDR2 SVGAGI (reference sequence). The CDR3 length is 14 residues.

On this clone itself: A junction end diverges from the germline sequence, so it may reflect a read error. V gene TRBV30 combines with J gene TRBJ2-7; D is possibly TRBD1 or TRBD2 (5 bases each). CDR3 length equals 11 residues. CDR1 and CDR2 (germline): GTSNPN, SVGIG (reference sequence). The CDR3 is CAWDNPGRPHF. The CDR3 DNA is TGTGCCTGGGATAACCCGGGACGGCCCCACTTC.

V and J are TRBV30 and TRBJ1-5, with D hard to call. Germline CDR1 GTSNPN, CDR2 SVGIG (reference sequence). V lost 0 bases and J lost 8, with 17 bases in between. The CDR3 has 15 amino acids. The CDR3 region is CAWSVARSLQKPQHF. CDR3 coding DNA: TGTGCCTGGAGTGTCGCCAGGTCCCTACAAAAGCCCCAGCATTTT.